One sample yielded the 14 T cell receptor beta chains listed below, sequenced in a study of glioma-infiltrating T cells. TCR alpha and beta CDR3 regions were amplified from RNA using iRepertoire nested multiplex PCR. MiXCR, run by TCRdb on the multiplex PCR reads, gives a single entry per CDR3 protein. The repertoire holds 100,000 to 150,000 distinct CDR3 sequences, roughly 20% seen once, with roughly 15% in the top ten. Specimen: glioma tissue, nonneoplastic brain tissue, or PBMCs (not recorded which). The receptors were gathered from a human donor with low-grade glioma or glioblastoma, undergoing nonglioma brain surgery, or in good health (not recorded which).

This clonotype was detected once. The CDR3 ends on some other residue instead of the conserved phenylalanine or tryptophan, so this is likely a read error. The genes are TRBV20-1 and TRBJ1-1; D is unclear. Germline V lookup: CDR1 DFQATT, CDR2 SNEGSKA (reference sequence). This CDR3 has 12 residues. The CDR3 coding sequence is TGCAGTGGCCGGCAATCGAACGCTGAAGCTTTCTCT. Its protein product is CSGRQSNAEAFS.

The table lists this clonotype with a few counts. CDR3 loop: CASSLRENTDTQYF. In DNA form, the CDR3 reads TGTGCCAGCAGCTTGAGGGAAAACACAGATACGCAGTATTTT. The rearrangement links TRBV7-9 to TRBJ2-3; D might be TRBD2 (5 bases). The germline gives CDR1 SEHNR, CDR2 FQNEAQ (reference sequence). V dropped 3 bases and J dropped 2 bases, with 9 bases sitting between them. There are 14 residues in the CDR3.

The chain employs TRBV5-4 and TRBJ2-5; D is possibly TRBD1 or TRBD2 (7 bases each). V gave up 3 bases and J gave up 3 bases, with 12 bases separating them. The CDR3 has 14 residues. Germline CDR1 and CDR2: SGHNT and YYREEE (reference sequence). CDR3 nucleotide sequence: TGTGCCAGCAGCTCGGGGGGACAGAAAGAGACCCAGTACTTC. Translated, it gives CASSSGGQKETQYF.

This clonotype has a handful of counts. The chain is built from TRBV12-3 or TRBV12-4 and TRBJ1-1, with TRBD1 matching over 7 bases. This CDR3 contains 14 residues. The V segment lost 4 bases and the J segment 1 base; nucleotides outside the gene matches: 3. CDR3 sequence (DNA): TGTGCCAGCAGTTATAAGGGGGCGAACACTGAAGCTTTCTTT. This sequence encodes CASSYKGANTEAFF.

This clonotype was seen at least ten times. This sequence joins TRBV6-1 and TRBJ2-2; possibly TRBD1 or TRBD2 for D (5 bases each). CDR3 size: 14 residues. The germline CDR1 and CDR2 sequences are MNHNS and SASEGT. The V and J ends lost 6 bases and 0 bases respectively, with 8 bases between them. Here the CDR3 reads CASRGDANTGELFF. The CDR3 bases are TGTGCCAGCAGGGGGGATGCGAACACCGGGGAGCTGTTTTTT.

This clonotype was found many times. The rearrangement uses TRBV24-1 and TRBJ2-1; TRBD2 agrees at 8 bases. CDR1 KGHDR and CDR2 SFDVKD come from the germline V gene. There are 16 residues in the CDR3. V shed 0 bases and J 6 bases; nucleotides not matched to a gene: 6. CDR3 DNA sequence: TGTGCCACCAGTGATTTGCGACGGGAGGGTATCAATGAGCAGTTCTTC. This codes for CATSDLRREGINEQFF.

Note on this clonotype: A much larger clone is a single base away; this may be a read error. The chain employs TRBV7-2 and TRBJ2-2, with TRBD1 matching over 9 bases. The germline V gene encodes CDR1 SGHTA and CDR2 FQGNSA. After removal of 1 base from V and 7 bases from J, the junction contained 7 bases not matched to a gene. The CDR3 runs to 16 residues. In nucleotides, the CDR3 is TGTGCCAGCAGCTTAGGAAGACAGGGGGGGGACGGGGAGCTGTTTTTT. Translation gives CASSLGRQGGDGELFF. The full variable domain, completed using reference TRBV7-2 and TRBJ2-2, is GAGVSQSPSNKVTEKGKDVELRCDPISGHTALYWYRQSLGQGLEFLIYFQGNSAPDKSGLPSDRFSAERTGGSVSTLTIQRTQQEDSAVYLCASSLGRQGGDGELFFGEGSRLTVL.

This clonotype came up many times. The V call is TRBV7-2, the J call TRBJ1-2; D gene ambiguous. The ends were cut back, 0 bases at V and 3 bases at J, with 11 bases in the middle. The CDR3 has 15 amino acids. Germline V lookup: CDR1 SGHTA, CDR2 FQGNSA. The CDR3 is CASSLAGGIDYGYTF. The DNA of the CDR3 is TGTGCCAGCAGCTTAGCCGGCGGAATAGACTATGGCTACACCTTC.

Ten or more counts support this clonotype. The CDR3 loop reads CASSQGDPRHWEQFF. As DNA, the CDR3 is TGTGCCAGCAGCCAAGGGGACCCTCGGCATTGGGAGCAGTTCTTC. This chain uses TRBV14 with TRBJ2-1, with D perhaps given as TRBD1 or TRBD2 (5 bases each). V was pared by 1 base and J by 10 bases, with 17 bases between. CDR1 is SGHDN, CDR2 FVKESK, per germline. The CDR3 is 15 amino acids.

J is TRBJ2-1 and V is TRBV5-1, with 11 bases fitting TRBD2. This CDR3 spans 16 amino acids. Per germline, CDR1 SGHRS and CDR2 YFSETQ. Trimming took 3 bases from V and 5 from J; bases not matched to a gene: 7. CDR3 bases: TGCGCCAGCAGCTCTTCGACTAGCGGGACCAACAATGAGCAGTTCTTC. Residues: CASSSSTSGTNNEQFF.

This clonotype showed up just a few times. A much larger clone lies one base from this, so it may be a read error. This sequence joins TRBV20-1 and TRBJ2-7, with D maybe TRBD2 (7 bases). CDR1 and CDR2 (germline): DFQATT, SNEGSKA (reference sequence). The CDR3 has 16 amino acids. Trimming shortened V by 7 bases and J by 2 bases, and 24 bases separated the two germline ends. The CDR3 here is CSGSPPWGGGPYEQYF. The CDR3, as DNA: TGCAGTGGTAGTCCCCCGTGGGGGGGGGGCCCCTACGAGCAGTACTTC.

Of note for this clonotype: Since a much larger clone is just one base distant, this may be a read error. The V gene is TRBV24-1, the J gene TRBJ1-5; the D is unclear. Germline CDR1 and CDR2: KGHDR and SFDVKD. The CDR3 extends over 12 amino acids. The CDR3 region is CATSDLNQPKHF. CDR3 in DNA: TGTGCCACCAGTGATTTGAATCAGCCCAAGCATTTT.

In the case of this clonotype: A clone one base away is much larger, so this may be a read error. Here the CDR3 omits its conserved ending phenylalanine or tryptophan, so a read error is the likely source. The chain uses TRBV20-1 and TRBJ2-1, with TRBD2 identical over 10 bases. The CDR3 consists of 14 residues. V lost 1 base to trimming and J lost 7 bases; unmatched junction nucleotides: 4. Germline loops: CDR1 DFQATT, CDR2 SNEGSKA (reference sequence). The CDR3 region is CSARANSGRNEQFL. The CDR3 DNA is TGCAGTGCTAGAGCCAATAGCGGGAGGAATGAGCAGTTCTTA.

Comment on this clonotype: One base away lies a much larger clone, so this may be a sequencing read error. This chain uses TRBV11-2 with TRBJ2-7, with 13 nucleotides matching TRBD2. This CDR3 contains 15 residues. Germline V gene data show CDR1 as SGHAT and CDR2 as FQNNGV. This chain's CDR3 is CASSPTSGRLHEKYF. For the CDR3, the DNA is TGTGCCAGCAGCCCGACTAGCGGGAGGCTACACGAGAAGTACTTC.